This TCR beta chain emerged from a study of blood T cell repertoires in COVID-19. Background on the study: Some COVID-19 samples were acute and others convalescent; all came from the United States, Italy and Spain. From T cells, B-cell-depleted T cells, or PBMCs came the material, which was cDNA or gDNA.

Which cohort a participant joined came from the clinical history participants gave. V gave up 3 bases and J gave up 0 bases, with 15 bases separating them. There are 17 residues in the CDR3. Germline-derived CDR1 and CDR2 are LGHNA and YNFKEQ. The assay was immunoSEQ multiplex PCR, and TCRdb's table has in-frame clones only and misses some. The repertoire holds approximately 200,000 clones, over 75% seen once, with approximately 7.4% in the top ten. The TCR was taken from a woman aged 40 to 49 with acute COVID-19. This sequence joins TRBV4-2 and TRBJ2-1; the D gene is possibly TRBD1 (7 bases). Sequencing was done on a sample of PBMCs or T cells enriched from blood (not recorded which). The CDR3 sequence: CASSQHQGGFSYNEQFF. The CDR3, as DNA: TGTGCCAGCAGCCAGCATCAGGGGGGCTTCTCCTACAATGAGCAGTTCTTC.